What follows is one T cell receptor (beta chain) and its context. This sample is part of a study of CD8 T cells in Susac syndrome. RNA in amounts of about 0.5 to 1 ug was reverse transcribed with random hexamers. TCRdb re-called the immunoSEQ multiplex PCR reads through MiXCR, storing one row per CDR3 protein. This sample has more than 150,000 distinct CDR3 sequences; about 94% occur once, and the top ten carry over 0.2%. Germline V gene sequence: CDR1 LGHDT, CDR2 YNNKEL (reference sequence). V was pared by 1 base and J by 0 bases, with 10 bases between. This CDR3 comprises 16 residues. This chain uses TRBV3-1 with TRBJ1-5; D might be TRBD1 (5 bases). Source material: CD8+ T cells from PBMCs. This TCR was recovered from a human donor with multiple sclerosis. The CDR3 bases are TGTGCCAGCAGCCAAGCCGGGACCTATAGCAATCAGCCCCAGCATTTT. It translates to CASSQAGTYSNQPQHF.